The 32 T cell receptor beta chains below come from one sample, sequenced in a study of cytomegalovirus exposure and HLA in healthy donors. Researchers ran the PCR with 60 Vbeta and 13 Jbeta primers. The protocol was immunoSEQ multiplex PCR, while the TCRdb copy is restricted to in-frame clones and leaves out a portion. The data contain roughly 100,000 clones, approximately 71% of them singletons. The sample consisted of PBMCs. The receptors here all came from a male donor in good health and CMV-seropositive.

This clone has just one count. The chain is built from TRBV5-5 and TRBJ1-1; 11 bases map to TRBD1. The CDR3 sequence is 16 residues long. Germline assignment: CDR1 SGHKS and CDR2 YYEKEE (reference sequence). Trimming removed 5 bases from V and 5 bases from J; junction bases left unmatched: 11. The CDR3 DNA is TGTGCCAGCAGTCGAGGACAGGGGGCACGTTGGACTGAAGCTTTCTTT. Encoded protein: CASSRGQGARWTEAFF.

A few counts support this clone. The chain is built from TRBV25-1 and TRBJ2-1; 13 nucleotides align to TRBD2. The CDR3 runs 18 residues. The junction had 10 bases not matched to a gene; V was cut back by 6 bases and J by 2 bases. Germline V gene lookup returns CDR1 MGHDK and CDR2 SYGVNS. CDR3 sequence reads: CASSLPGLAGNTYNEQFF. CDR3 in DNA: TGTGCCAGCAGCTTACCGGGACTAGCGGGAAACACCTACAATGAGCAGTTCTTC.

The gene calls are TRBV5-1 and TRBJ2-1; possible D gene TRBD2, 5 bases. The CDR3 consists of 14 residues. Trimming took 6 bases from V and 3 from J, leaving 13 bases between them. Germline assignment: CDR1 SGHRS and CDR2 YFSETQ. The CDR3 region has the DNA TGCGCCAGCACCCCGAGCGGCCTCTACAATGAGCAGTTCTTC. This sequence encodes CASTPSGLYNEQFF.

The chain is built from TRBV29-1 and TRBJ2-2; 9 bases match TRBD2. The CDR3 has 16 amino acids. J was trimmed by 3 bases and V by 6 bases; bases with no gene match: 11. CDR1 and CDR2 from the germline V gene are SQVTM and ANQGSEA. CDR3 region: CSVTSGGGSDTGELFF. The CDR3 nucleotides are TGCAGCGTGACTAGCGGAGGGGGGAGCGACACCGGGGAGCTGTTTTTT.

The chain couples TRBV18 to TRBJ2-7; D may be TRBD2 (5 bases). The length of the CDR3 is 14 residues. Trimming took 6 bases from V and 1 from J, leaving 13 bases between them. Germline lookup yields CDR1 KGHSH and CDR2 LQKENI. CDR3 DNA sequence: TGTGCCAGCTCTCCCGGGATTCAATCCTACGAGCAGTACTTC. As protein: CASSPGIQSYEQYF.

The J gene is TRBJ2-5, the V gene TRBV9, with 14 bases lining up with TRBD2. Per the germline V gene, CDR1 is SGDLS and CDR2 is YYNGEE. J was trimmed by 4 bases and V by 3 bases; bases with no gene match: 5. CDR3 size: 16 residues. The CDR3 spells CASSETSGRAGETQYF. The CDR3 coding sequence is TGTGCCAGCAGCGAGACTAGCGGGAGGGCCGGAGAGACCCAGTACTTC.

V gene TRBV29-1 combines with J gene TRBJ1-1; 7 bases align to TRBD1. The CDR3 totals 13 residues. Trimming at V came to 5 bases and at J to 3 bases, leaving 6 bases not matched to a gene. Germline V gene data show CDR1 as SQVTM and CDR2 as ANQGSEA. The CDR3 sequence is CSVSQGPYTEAFF. CDR3 coding DNA: TGCAGCGTTTCACAGGGGCCCTACACTGAAGCTTTCTTT.

V gene TRBV9 combines with J gene TRBJ2-5; TRBD2 aligns across 9 bases. The CDR3 totals 16 residues. Germline V lookup: CDR1 SGDLS, CDR2 YYNGEE. V lost 0 bases to trimming and J lost 2 bases; unmatched junction nucleotides: 5. CDR3 DNA sequence: TGTGCCAGCAGCGTAGAGGGACTAGCCGCTCAAGAGACCCAGTACTTC. It encodes CASSVEGLAAQETQYF.

The genes are TRBV28 and TRBJ1-2, with a possible D match to TRBD1 (5 bases). Trimming removed 3 bases from V and 5 bases from J, with 10 bases in between. Germline V gene data show CDR1 as MDHEN and CDR2 as SYDVKM. The CDR3 consists of 13 residues. This CDR3 reads CASSFKGQYGYTF. In DNA, the CDR3 is TGTGCCAGCAGTTTCAAGGGGCAATATGGCTACACCTTC.

This clone qualifies as medium-sized. This chain uses TRBV14 with TRBJ1-1; the D is unclear. This CDR3 is 13 amino acids long. Germline CDR1 and CDR2: SGHDN and FVKESK. Trimming cost V 4 bases and J 3 bases, with 9 bases left between them. Written as DNA, the CDR3 is TGTGCCAGCAGCCCCCGGTCCGACACTGAAGCTTTCTTT. Translated: CASSPRSDTEAFF.

The chain employs TRBV4-1 and TRBJ2-6; D perhaps matches TRBD1 (6 bases). The CDR3 has 15 amino acids. Germline CDR1 and CDR2: MGHRA and YSYEKL. The ends were cut back, 4 bases at V and 2 bases at J, with 9 bases in the middle. The CDR3 protein is CASSRPGAGANVLTF. CDR3 coding DNA: TGCGCCAGCAGCCGCCCAGGGGCTGGGGCCAACGTCCTGACTTTC.

The V and J genes are TRBV9 and TRBJ2-7; 9 nucleotides agree with TRBD2. The CDR3 is made up of 17 amino acids. After removal of 3 bases from V and 5 bases from J, the junction contained 15 bases not matched to a gene. Germline values: CDR1 SGDLS, CDR2 YYNGEE. The CDR3 here is CASSASISGRGTDEQYF. The DNA for the CDR3 is TGTGCCAGCAGCGCATCCATTAGCGGGAGAGGGACGGACGAGCAGTACTTC.

This clone was counted a few times. The chain has TRBV7-2 and TRBJ2-1; TRBD1 matches at 10 bases. The V gene end was trimmed by 1 base and the J gene end by 10 bases; junction bases not matched to a gene: 4. The CDR3 extends over 14 amino acids. CDR1 and CDR2 (germline): SGHTA, FQGNSA. The CDR3 region is CASSLGDRGKEQFF. CDR3 DNA sequence: TGTGCCAGCAGCTTAGGGGACAGGGGAAAGGAGCAGTTCTTC.

The chain employs TRBV27 and TRBJ2-6; D unresolved. Germline CDR1 and CDR2: MNHEY and SMNVEV (reference sequence). The CDR3 sequence is 16 residues long. V lost 1 base and J 0 bases, leaving 7 bases between the germline ends. The CDR3 loop reads CASSLLAPSGANVLTF. The CDR3 nucleotides are TGTGCCAGCAGTTTATTGGCCCCCTCTGGGGCCAACGTCCTGACTTTC. Variable domain in full (rest from reference TRBV27 and TRBJ2-6): EAQVTQNPRYLITVTGKKLTVTCSQNMNHEYMSWYRQDPGLGLRQIYYSMNVEVTDKGDVPEGYKVSRKEKRNFPLILESPSPNQTSLYFCASSLLAPSGANVLTFGAGSRLTVL.

The chain employs TRBV10-3 and TRBJ1-2, with TRBD1 as a possible D gene (5 bases). The V end was cut by 7 bases, the J end by 5 bases, with 14 bases between. This CDR3 is 13 amino acids long. Germline CDR1 reads ENHRY; CDR2 reads SYGVKD. CDR3 nucleotides: TGTGCCATCACTCATGACCCAGGGTATGGCTACACCTTC. Translation gives CAITHDPGYGYTF.

The rearrangement links TRBV23-1 to TRBJ2-7; 10 bases are a match to TRBD1. TRBV23-1 is reported as an ORF; its role is uncertain. V lost 0 bases, J lost 5 bases, and 13 bases stayed unmatched. This CDR3 is 18 amino acids long. CDR3 bases: TGCGCCAGCAGTCAATCGATAGTAGGGACAGGGGACCTCCACGAGCAGTACTTC. This gives the protein CASSQSIVGTGDLHEQYF.

J is TRBJ2-1 and V is TRBV27; 12 bases align to TRBD2. The V and J ends lost 5 bases and 7 bases, in that order; junction bases with no gene match: 6. The CDR3 totals 15 residues. Germline assignment: CDR1 MNHEY and CDR2 SMNVEV (reference sequence). Here the CDR3 DNA reads TGTGCCAGCAGTATCAGACTAGCGGGAGCAAATGAGCAGTTCTTC. It encodes CASSIRLAGANEQFF.

The V gene is TRBV28, the J gene TRBJ1-5; no clear D. CDR1 MDHEN and CDR2 SYDVKM come from the germline V gene. CDR3 length: 16 residues. Trimming took off 4 bases at V and 0 bases at J, with 13 bases between the two ends. Here the CDR3 reads CASSSFQYYSNQPQHF. The CDR3 DNA sequence: TGTGCCAGCAGTTCCTTCCAGTATTATAGCAATCAGCCCCAGCATTTT.

V gene TRBV11-2 combines with J gene TRBJ2-1, with 11 bases identical to TRBD2. V was pared by 5 bases and J by 5 bases, with 17 bases of the junction left unmatched. This CDR3 region has 19 residues. CDR1 and CDR2 from the germline V gene are SGHAT and FQNNGV. As DNA, the CDR3 is TGTGCCAGCAGCCGCCGGGGTGGTTCCGGGACTAGCGGACACAATGAGCAGTTCTTC. As protein: CASSRRGGSGTSGHNEQFF. Full variable domain (missing parts from reference TRBV11-2 and TRBJ2-1): EAGVAQSPRYKIIEKRQSVAFWCNPISGHATLYWYQQILGQGPKLLIQFQNNGVVDDSQLPKDRFSAERLKGVDSTLKIQPAKLEDSAVYLCASSRRGGSGTSGHNEQFFGPGTRLTVL.

This clone showed up just a few times. V is TRBV7-3 and J is TRBJ2-6; D is unresolved. V lost 0 bases and J lost 0, with 9 bases in between. This CDR3 has 17 amino acids. Looked up from germline, CDR1 is SGHTA and CDR2 is FQGTGA. The CDR3 nucleotides are TGTGCCAGCAGCTTAACTAGTGCGGCCTCTGGGGCCAACGTCCTGACTTTC. Translated, it gives CASSLTSAASGANVLTF. Full variable domain (outside the CDR3, taken from reference TRBV7-3 and TRBJ2-6): GAGVSQTPSNKVTEKGKYVELRCDPISGHTALYWYRQSLGQGPEFLIYFQGTGAADDSGLPNDRFFAVRPEGSVSTLKIQRTERGDSAVYLCASSLTSAASGANVLTFGAGSRLTVL.

The gene calls are TRBV7-2 and TRBJ2-7; the D gene is possibly TRBD2 (6 bases). Trimming stripped 0 bases from V and 4 bases from J, with 16 bases between. Germline CDR1 and CDR2: SGHTA and FQGNSA. The length of the CDR3 is 16 residues. The CDR3 protein is CASSLASGAYRYEQYF. Here the CDR3 DNA reads TGTGCCAGCAGCTTAGCGTCGGGAGCTTACCGATACGAGCAGTACTTC.

Worth noting for this clone: The sample carries other DNA sequences with the same CDR3. CDR3 in DNA: TGTGCCAGTAGCCTACTGACAGGAATAGACACCATATATTTT. This codes for CASSLLTGIDTIYF. The V call is TRBV7-9, the J call TRBJ1-3; weak D call: TRBD1 (6 bases). Trimming took off 9 bases at V and 8 bases at J, with 20 bases between the two ends. This CDR3 is 14 amino acids long. CDR1 SEHNR and CDR2 FQNEAQ come from the germline V gene (reference sequence).

The chain employs TRBV28 and TRBJ1-2; weak D call: TRBD1 (6 bases). Between the trimmed V and J ends, which lost 1 base and 4 bases, there was a span of 10 bases. The length of the CDR3 is 14 residues. Germline-derived CDR1 and CDR2 are MDHEN and SYDVKM. Written as DNA, the CDR3 is TGTGCCAGCAGTTTATCCGGACAGCTCTATGGCTACACCTTC. As protein: CASSLSGQLYGYTF.

The chain carries TRBV6-5 and TRBJ1-6, with D unresolved. V was clipped by 0 bases and J by 10 bases, with 7 bases between them. The CDR3 consists of 13 residues. CDR1 and CDR2 (germline): MNHEY, SVGAGI. CDR3 loop: CASSYSWQSPLHF. CDR3 sequence (DNA): TGTGCCAGCAGTTACTCCTGGCAGTCACCCCTCCACTTT.

The CDR3 coding sequence is TGTGCCTGGAGCTACGGGACAGGGGGTGGCTACACCTTC. Amino acids: CAWSYGTGGGYTF. V usage is TRBV30 and J usage is TRBJ1-2; TRBD1 aligns across 11 bases. This CDR3 is built from 13 residues. The germline CDR1 and CDR2 sequences are GTSNPN and SVGIG (reference sequence). V lost 3 bases and J lost 7; bases outside the gene matches: 4.

The rearrangement links TRBV7-9 to TRBJ1-2; 7 nucleotides match TRBD1. V dropped 0 bases and J dropped 1; count of bases not matched to a gene: 8. Germline V gene lookup returns CDR1 SEHNR and CDR2 FQNEAQ (reference sequence). This CDR3 contains 17 residues. Here the CDR3 reads CASSLAAKGQDNYGYTF. CDR3 coding DNA: TGTGCCAGCAGCTTAGCCGCAAAAGGACAGGATAACTATGGCTACACCTTC.

The chain couples TRBV28 to TRBJ1-1; D uncertain. The CDR3 is 14 residues long. Germline values: CDR1 MDHEN, CDR2 SYDVKM. The V end was cut by 2 bases, the J end by 4 bases, with 11 bases between. The CDR3 spells CASSLARAGTEAFF. CDR3 nucleotides: TGTGCCAGCAGTTTAGCACGGGCGGGCACTGAAGCTTTCTTT.

This chain joins TRBV5-4 and TRBJ2-3; 7 bases agree with TRBD2. The CDR3 sequence is 16 residues long. Germline-derived CDR1 and CDR2 are SGHNT and YYREEE (reference sequence). Germline trimming cut 3 bases from V and 0 bases from J; bases unmatched to any gene: 7. The CDR3 region is CASSSWGGSSTDTQYF. Written as DNA, the CDR3 is TGTGCCAGCAGCTCCTGGGGAGGGTCCAGCACAGATACGCAGTATTTT.

This rearrangement joins TRBV4-3 to TRBJ1-2, with TRBD1 matching 9 bases. The junction had 7 bases not matched to a gene; V was cut back by 3 bases and J by 5 bases. The CDR3 spans 15 residues. Germline values: CDR1 LGHNA, CDR2 YSLEER. CDR3 sequence reads: CASSHAQGARYGYTF. CDR3 DNA sequence: TGCGCCAGCAGCCACGCACAGGGGGCGAGGTATGGCTACACCTTC.

This clone has just a few counts. This rearrangement joins TRBV6-6 to TRBJ1-3, with D perhaps matching TRBD1 (6 bases). Deletions cut 5 bases from V and 3 bases from J, with 14 bases between. Germline V CDR1 and CDR2: MNHNY, SVGAGI (reference sequence). This CDR3 has 15 amino acids. The CDR3 sequence is CASSANRAGGNTIYF. CDR3 DNA sequence: TGTGCCAGCAGTGCCAACAGGGCTGGTGGAAACACCATATATTTT.

The chain uses TRBV7-3 and TRBJ2-3; TRBD2 matches at 9 bases. This CDR3 is built from 15 residues. Germline CDR1 reads SGHTA; CDR2 reads FQGTGA. The V and J ends lost 5 bases and 0 bases, in that order; junction bases with no gene match: 3. The CDR3 DNA is TGTGCCAGCAGCCTAGCGGGAATTAGCACAGATACGCAGTATTTT. This sequence encodes CASSLAGISTDTQYF.

This chain joins TRBV6-6 and TRBJ1-5; weak D call: TRBD1 (6 bases). CDR1 MNHNY and CDR2 SVGAGI come from the germline V gene (reference sequence). The ends were cut back, 6 bases at V and 5 bases at J, with 14 bases in the middle. CDR3 length: 14 amino acids. This CDR3 is CASRETGNDQPQHF. The DNA for the CDR3 is TGTGCCAGCAGGGAAACAGGGAACGATCAGCCCCAGCATTTT.